This entry concerns a single T cell receptor (beta chain). Its antigen target is currently unknown. The record has no base qualities; no much larger clone is one base away. TCRbeta CDR3 regions were amplified from genomic DNA using the immunoSEQ Assay, a bias-controlled multiplex PCR. Under the source paper's analysis protocol: The number of nucleated cells in each sample was estimated by amplification of reference gene primers within the assay. To quantify the absolute abundance of each unique TCRbeta CDR3 rearrangement, sequence reads were collapsed and filtered. For each sample, productive Simpson clonality was calculated by taking the square root of Simpson's diversity index across productive rearrangements. In TCRdb, the immuneACCESS table is reduced to in-frame sequences with V and J assigned. These tables do not hold every clone; where another copy was compared, an unresolved V gene accounts for under half, and the others remain unexplained. V, J and clone size reflect that table, while D and trimming were determined from the DNA. A total of 250,000 to 350,000 clones appear in this sample, 90% of them only once. Of the sample, over 3.5% falls within the top ten clones.

Participants in the prospective study were aged about 18 to 95 years, lived in 20 to 25 United States geographic areas, and enrolled through a virtual design. In the prospective study, cohorts were assigned on the basis of participant-reported clinical history obtained from a screening survey and a study questionnaire. In the prospective study, mobile phlebotomists collected whole blood, serum and a nasopharyngeal or oropharyngeal swab from each participant. Prospective study participants could optionally give additional blood draws and questionnaires over an approximately 2-month period. Before DNA extraction, blood samples from the prospective study were shipped at room temperature or frozen. The germline V gene (reference sequence) gives CDR1 as SGHAT and CDR2 as FQDESV. Its CDR3 holds 14 amino acids, cysteine through phenylalanine. The CDR3 DNA has 42 bases and is translated from base 1. V is clipped by 2 bases and J by 4 bases, and the sequence between their germline boundaries is 11 bases long.

The data are from a study of blood T cell repertoires in COVID-19 (dated by TCRdb to between 2020 and 2021). Concerning the study at large: Samples covering the acute and convalescent phases of COVID-19 were provided by collaborators in the United States, Italy and Spain. The prospective study material was composed of cDNA or gDNA derived from T cells, B-cell-depleted T cells, or PBMCs. Subjects who had been exposed to COVID-19, were actively infected with it, or had recovered from it provided the deeply sampled blood TCRbeta repertoires that made up the dataset. The repertoires were made available in a free public database intended to serve as a resource for research on the immune response to SARS-CoV-2. The samples were drawn from two sources: the first 160 participants of the ongoing ImmuneRACE study, and 1,200 or so subjects contributed by 6 global collaborators. Nearly every sample came with metadata listing a de-identified subject ID, COVID-19 status, age in years and sex. HLA class I and class II types, where available, came from metadata supplied by the sample provider rather than from assay-based typing.

The research as a whole found: How much clinical and demographic metadata was included differed by source and by participant, and the metadata was provided uncurated.

The chain is encoded by TRBV11-1 joined to TRBJ1-2; the best D guess is TRBD1, with 6 bases matching. This TCR was sampled from a woman younger than 35 with acute COVID-19. Material for sequencing was PBMCs or T cells enriched from blood (not recorded which). The nucleotide sequence is TGTGCCAGCAGCTTACGGGGGGCAAGCTATGGCTACACCTTC. It translates to CASSLRGASYGYTF.